This is a list of T cell receptor beta chains from one sample in a study of STAT5B mutations in CD4+ large granular lymphocyte leukemia. Clones were read by immunoSEQ multiplex PCR, and TCRdb kept only the in-frame ones, dropping some. Of about 25,000 clones listed, around 86% are singletons. The material sequenced was CD4+ T cells from blood buffy coats. These receptors came from a human donor in good health. The CDR3 runs from the conserved cysteine through the conserved F or W. D genes are given only for firm matches. Size values are once, few and many counts, or a class for expanded clones, and some rows have none.

v_call: TRBV15
clone_size: .
cdr3_length: 13
d_call: .
j_call: TRBJ2-3
cdr3_nt: TGTGCCACCAGCAGAGCAACGCAAGATACGCAGTATTTT
cdr3_aa: CATSRATQDTQYF

v_call: TRBV10-3
clone_size: .
cdr3_length: 15
d_call: TRBD1
j_call: TRBJ1-1
cdr3_nt: TGTGCCATCAGTCGGGACAGGGCGGTGAACACTGAAGCTTTCTTT
cdr3_aa: CAISRDRAVNTEAFF

v_call: TRBV19
clone_size: .
cdr3_length: 17
d_call: .
j_call: TRBJ2-2
cdr3_nt: TGTGCCAGTAGTATAGGGGTAGGGGCCTGGAACACCGGGGAGCTGTTTTTT
cdr3_aa: CASSIGVGAWNTGELFF

v_call: TRBV6-5
clone_size: .
cdr3_length: 14
d_call: .
j_call: TRBJ1-1
cdr3_nt: TGTGCCAGCAGTTACTCGGTCAGGAACACTGAAGCTTTCTTT
cdr3_aa: CASSYSVRNTEAFF

v_call: TRBV30
clone_size: .
cdr3_length: 14
d_call: .
j_call: TRBJ2-3
cdr3_nt: TGTGCCTGGAGGGGAGCAGTTAGCACAGATACGCAGTATTTT
cdr3_aa: CAWRGAVSTDTQYF

v_call: TRBV19
clone_size: .
cdr3_length: 15
d_call: .
j_call: TRBJ1-6
cdr3_nt: TGTGCCAGTAGTACTACACAGCCATATAATTCACCCCTCCACTTT
cdr3_aa: CASSTTQPYNSPLHF

v_call: TRBV6-5
clone_size: .
cdr3_length: 13
d_call: .
j_call: TRBJ2-2
cdr3_nt: TGTGCCAGCAGTCCACCAGGGGCCGGGGAGCTGTTTTTT
cdr3_aa: CASSPPGAGELFF

v_call: TRBV29-1
clone_size: .
cdr3_length: 14
d_call: TRBD2
j_call: TRBJ2-3
cdr3_nt: TGCAGCGTTGTAAAAGCGGGATCGCCGGGTACGCAGTATTTT
cdr3_aa: CSVVKAGSPGTQYF

v_call: TRBV7-8
clone_size: .
cdr3_length: 18
d_call: .
j_call: TRBJ1-4
cdr3_nt: TGTGCCAGCAGCCTATACCTCAGGGGATCGACGGCCCGGGAAAAACTGTTTTTT
cdr3_aa: CASSLYLRGSTAREKLFF

v_call: TRBV21-1
clone_size: .
cdr3_length: 12
d_call: .
j_call: TRBJ1-2
cdr3_nt: TGTGCCAGCGGGTACCACGGGTATGGCTACACCTTC
cdr3_aa: CASGYHGYGYTF

v_call: TRBV5-6
clone_size: .
cdr3_length: 12
d_call: .
j_call: TRBJ2-3
cdr3_nt: TGTGCCAGCAGCTTGGGATTGGATACGCAGTATTTT
cdr3_aa: CASSLGLDTQYF

v_call: TRBV6-5
clone_size: .
cdr3_length: 12
d_call: .
j_call: TRBJ2-5
cdr3_nt: TGTGCCAGCAGTTACCTTCAAGAGACCCAGTACTTC
cdr3_aa: CASSYLQETQYF

v_call: TRBV5-1
clone_size: few
cdr3_length: 14
d_call: .
j_call: TRBJ1-5
cdr3_nt: TGCGCCAGCAGCCCTGGGACGGGGGCACAGCCCCAGCATTTT
cdr3_aa: CASSPGTGAQPQHF

v_call: TRBV11-2
clone_size: few
cdr3_length: 14
d_call: TRBD1
j_call: TRBJ1-1
cdr3_nt: TGTGCCAGCAGCTTGACAGGGGTGAACACTGAAGCTTTCTTT
cdr3_aa: CASSLTGVNTEAFF

v_call: TRBV10-3
clone_size: .
cdr3_length: 12
d_call: .
j_call: TRBJ2-1
cdr3_nt: TGTGCCATCAGTGAGAGAAACAATGAGCAGTTCTTC
cdr3_aa: CAISERNNEQFF

v_call: TRBV6-1
clone_size: .
cdr3_length: 15
d_call: .
j_call: TRBJ1-2
cdr3_nt: TGTGCCAGCAGTGAATTGTGGAGCGGTTCGGGTGGCTACACCTTC
cdr3_aa: CASSELWSGSGGYTF